This T cell receptor (beta chain) was retrieved from a study of PD-1 blockade in classical Hodgkin lymphoma. Overall study: The patients were dosed with nivolumab 3 mg/kg, infused intravenously every 2 weeks. Study outcomes and limitations: Some patients began nivolumab under 1 year after ASCT. These patients were excluded from later analyses. CD4+ but not CD8+ TCR diversity rose significantly by C4D1.

Details on this clone: The antigen remains unidentified.

The repertoire was sequenced with immunoSEQ multiplex PCR; TCRdb's copy has only in-frame clones and lacks some. The repertoire holds about 22,000 clones, 70% to 75% seen once, with less than 20% in the top ten. The CDR3 consists of 16 residues. From germline, CDR1 is SGHDT and CDR2 YYEEEE. Trimming shortened V by 1 base and J by 0 bases, and 12 bases separated the two germline ends. Time point meaning: cycle 4 day 1 (C4D1), after less than seven weeks of nivolumab. After autologous stem cell transplantation all patients relapsed, and prior brentuximab vedotin exposure differed between cohorts. Responses achieved at best were complete response, partial response or progressive disease.

The source material was peripheral blood mononuclear cells (PBMCs), sampled before the fourth cycle of nivolumab. The J gene is TRBJ2-3, the V gene TRBV5-6, with a tentative D call TRBD1 (6 bases). This TCR derives from a human donor with classical Hodgkin lymphoma. The CDR3 DNA is TGTGCCAGCAGCTTGCCAGGGGCCGCCAGCACAGATACGCAGTATTTT. It codes for CASSLPGAASTDTQYF.